This TCR beta chain derives from a study of cytomegalovirus exposure and HLA in healthy donors. A note on this clone: Its target is unknown.

PCR employed 60 Vbeta and 13 Jbeta primers. TCRdb keeps only in-frame clones here, not all; method: immunoSEQ multiplex PCR. The sample lists about 110,000 clones, around three quarters occurring once. General study points: As immune exposure information, only CMV serostatus was available. Three CMV-associated chains proved CMV antigen-specific in vitro.

Germline CDR1 SGHRS, CDR2 YFSETQ. Trimming at V came to 6 bases and at J to 5 bases, leaving 7 bases not matched to a gene. CDR3 length equals 14 residues. The sequence was obtained from a woman between 50 and 59 years old in good health and CMV-seropositive. V gene TRBV5-1 combines with J gene TRBJ2-7; 11 bases fit TRBD1. Sequencing was done on a sample of PBMCs. For the CDR3, the DNA is TGCGCCAGCACCCAAAGGACAGGGGGCGACGAGCAGTACTTC. As protein: CASTQRTGGDEQYF.